This TCR beta chain originates from a study of blood T cells in healthy people across ages. This CDR3 has 15 amino acids. The authors ran a second PCR of 7 to 11 cycles using a sample-barcoded 5' primer and a J-beta primer mix. Via MiXCR, TCRdb re-called the 5' RACE reads, giving one row per CDR3 protein. This sample has 600,000 or so distinct CDR3 sequences; 25% to 35% occur once, and the top ten carry approximately 15%. This chain uses TRBV21-1 with TRBJ1-4. TRBV21-1 constitutes a pseudogene. The source of this sequence is a woman aged 80 or over in good health. Sequenced material: blood. CDR3: CASSTYRSRHEKLFF. For the CDR3, the DNA is TGTGCCAGCAGCACCTACAGAAGCAGGCATGAAAAACTGTTTTTT.